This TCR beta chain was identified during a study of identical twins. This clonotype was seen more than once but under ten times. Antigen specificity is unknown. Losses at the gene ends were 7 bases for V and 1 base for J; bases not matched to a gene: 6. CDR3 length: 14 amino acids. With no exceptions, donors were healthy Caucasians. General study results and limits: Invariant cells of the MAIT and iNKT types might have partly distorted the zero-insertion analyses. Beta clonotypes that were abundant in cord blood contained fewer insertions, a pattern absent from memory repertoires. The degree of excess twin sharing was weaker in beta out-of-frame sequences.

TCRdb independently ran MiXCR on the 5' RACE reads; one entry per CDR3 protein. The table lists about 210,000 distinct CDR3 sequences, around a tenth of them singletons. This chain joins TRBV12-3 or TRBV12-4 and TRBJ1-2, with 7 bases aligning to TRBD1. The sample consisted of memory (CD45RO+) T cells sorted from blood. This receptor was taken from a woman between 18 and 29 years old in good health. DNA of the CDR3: TGTGCCAGCACCCCGGACAGGTTTAACTATGGCTACACCTTC. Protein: CASTPDRFNYGYTF.